The 19 T cell receptor beta chains below were found in one sample sequenced in a study of CD8 T cells in Susac syndrome. When the RNA was reverse transcribed, random hexamers were used with an input of roughly 0.45 to 1 ug. TCRdb fed the immunoSEQ multiplex PCR reads into MiXCR, producing one record per CDR3 protein. The sample lists 120,000 to 150,000 distinct CDR3 sequences; approximately 93% were seen once. The specimen sequenced was CD8+ T cells from PBMCs. Source of these receptors: a human donor in good health.

The V call is TRBV27, the J call TRBJ2-5; 7 bases map to TRBD2. The V gene end was trimmed by 3 bases and the J gene end by 5 bases; junction bases not matched to a gene: 6. CDR1 and CDR2 (germline): MNHEY, SMNVEV (reference sequence). This CDR3 is built from 14 residues. The CDR3 sequence is CASSFRREQETQYF. The CDR3, as DNA: TGTGCCAGCAGTTTCCGGCGGGAGCAGGAGACCCAGTACTTC.

The chain combines TRBV29-1 with TRBJ2-7, with D uncertain. CDR3 size: 15 residues. Deletions cut 0 bases from V and 0 bases from J, with 12 bases between. Germline CDR1 is SQVTM and CDR2 is ANQGSEA. DNA of the CDR3: TGCAGCGTTGAAGATGGAGACCTAAGCTCCTACGAGCAGTACTTC. Protein: CSVEDGDLSSYEQYF.

The chain combines TRBV28 with TRBJ1-1; no clear D gene. This CDR3 region has 10 residues. Germline lookup yields CDR1 MDHEN and CDR2 SYDVKM. V lost 7 bases and J 5 bases, leaving 5 bases between the germline ends. CDR3 DNA: TGTGCCAGCATCTCAACTGAAGCTTTCTTT. Its protein is CASISTEAFF.

The chain couples TRBV7-6 to TRBJ2-3, with D perhaps TRBD2 (5 bases). Per the germline V gene, CDR1 is SGHVS and CDR2 is FNYEAQ. This CDR3 has 17 amino acids. V was cut by 3 bases and J by 1 base, with 17 bases left in between. The CDR3 DNA follows: TGTGCCAGCAGCTTCTTGGCGGCGGAGGTTGGCACAGATACGCAGTATTTT. This translates into CASSFLAAEVGTDTQYF. The full variable domain, rest sourced from reference TRBV7-6 and TRBJ2-3, is GAGVSQSPRYKVTKRGQDVALRCDPISGHVSLYWYRQALGQGPEFLTYFNYEAQQDKSGLPNDRFSAERPEGSISTLTIQRTEQRDSAMYRCASSFLAAEVGTDTQYFGPGTRLTVL.

As regards this clonotype: The junction differs from germline at one of its ends, possibly a read error. This chain joins TRBV30 and TRBJ2-7; D is unclear. CDR3 length: 11 residues. Germline CDR1 and CDR2: GTSNPN and SVGIG (reference sequence). CDR3 region: CAWSAPGPKNF. For the CDR3, the DNA is TGTGCCTGGAGTGCTCCCGGACCGAAAAACTTC.

This chain connects TRBV3-1 to TRBJ2-2, with TRBD1 as a possible D gene (5 bases). This CDR3 spans 13 amino acids. The V and J ends lost 4 bases and 7 bases respectively, with 10 bases between them. The V gene's germline CDR1 is LGHDT and CDR2 YNNKEL (reference sequence). CDR3 residues: CASSLTGIGELFF. CDR3 coding DNA: TGTGCCAGCAGCCTTACAGGCATCGGGGAGCTGTTTTTT.

The chain employs TRBV4-1 and TRBJ2-3; D call uncertain. This CDR3 has 14 amino acids. V gave up 4 bases and J gave up 5 bases, with 13 bases separating them. From germline, CDR1 is MGHRA and CDR2 YSYEKL. The DNA of the CDR3 is TGCGCCAGCAGCCCCGTGGCTGTGGGAGATACGCAGTATTTT. This sequence encodes CASSPVAVGDTQYF.

The chain carries TRBV19 and TRBJ2-7; D possibly corresponds to TRBD1 (5 bases). Germline V lookup: CDR1 LNHDA, CDR2 SQIVND (reference sequence). The CDR3 is 13 amino acids. V was shortened by 5 bases and J by 5 bases, with 13 bases between the two germline ends. The CDR3 bases are TGTGCCAGTAGTCCTAGGCAGGGCCACGAGCAGTACTTC. This encodes CASSPRQGHEQYF. The full variable domain, its missing parts supplied by reference TRBV19 and TRBJ2-7, is DGGITQSPKYLFRKEGQNVTLSCEQNLNHDAMYWYRQDPGQGLRLIYYSQIVNDFQKGDIAEGYSVSREKKESFPLTVTSAQKNPTAFYLCASSPRQGHEQYFGPGTRLTVT.

The gene calls are TRBV5-6 and TRBJ2-7; D unresolved. The V gene lost 4 bases and the J gene lost 7 bases, with 12 bases spanning the gap. This CDR3 has 12 residues. Germline V gives CDR1 SGHDT, CDR2 YYEEEE. CDR3 amino acids: CASSKFWAEQYF. CDR3 DNA sequence: TGTGCCAGCAGCAAATTTTGGGCGGAGCAGTACTTC.

This clonotype has a single count. The gene calls are TRBV11-3 and TRBJ2-1, with D tentatively TRBD1 or TRBD2 (5 bases each). Between the trimmed V and J ends, which lost 5 bases and 8 bases, there was a span of 16 bases. This CDR3 contains 14 residues. Germline CDR1 reads SGHNT; CDR2 reads YENEEA. In DNA form, the CDR3 reads TGTGCCAGCAGCACGGGGCGCCTTGTCGATGAGCAGTTCTTC. Protein product: CASSTGRLVDEQFF.

The rearrangement joins TRBV28 to TRBJ2-5, with a possible D match to TRBD2 (5 bases). The CDR3 spans 12 residues. Germline CDR1 and CDR2: MDHEN and SYDVKM. V was pared by 2 bases and J by 12 bases, with 13 bases between. The CDR3 sequence is CASSLETGYEYF. For the CDR3, the DNA is TGTGCCAGCAGTTTAGAGACGGGGTATGAGTACTTC.

The chain has TRBV7-8 and TRBJ2-5; a weak D match, TRBD1 (5 bases). The germline CDR1 and CDR2 sequences are SGHVS and FQNEAQ. Trimming removed 1 base from V and 2 bases from J, with 11 bases in between. This CDR3 is built from 15 residues. As DNA, the CDR3 is TGTGCCAGCAGCTTAGTGGACACCCCTCAAGAGACCCAGTACTTC. It is translated as CASSLVDTPQETQYF.

CDR3 sequence: CASRWRANTGMHTEAFF. The CDR3 region has the DNA TGTGCCAGCCGTTGGAGGGCGAATACAGGAATGCACACTGAAGCTTTCTTT. V usage is TRBV27 and J usage is TRBJ1-1; possibly TRBD1 for D (5 bases). The germline V gene encodes CDR1 MNHEY and CDR2 SMNVEV (reference sequence). Trimming removed 8 bases from V and 3 bases from J, with 25 bases in between. The CDR3 covers 17 residues.

The chain links TRBV29-1 to TRBJ2-7, with TRBD1 matching over 8 bases. J gave up 3 bases and V 7 bases, and 17 bases lay outside the gene matches. The CDR3 is 16 amino acids. CDR1 is SQVTM, CDR2 ANQGSEA, per germline. The CDR3 nucleotides read TGCAGCGCTGGACAGGGAAGTCCCCTTGGGGACTACGAGCAGTACTTC. It encodes CSAGQGSPLGDYEQYF.

This clonotype was seen more than once but under ten times. It is unclear where the CDR3 begins or ends on the DNA, so no DNA is shown, and the CDR3 is as TCRdb lists it. The gene calls are TRBV27 and TRBJ2-2. The length of the CDR3 is 13 amino acids, counting both ends. Germline CDR1 MNHEY, CDR2 SMNVEV (reference sequence). The CDR3: CASSTSNTGELFF.

The chain recombines TRBV27 with TRBJ2-1; the D is unclear. The V end was cut by 5 bases, the J end by 6 bases, with 5 bases between. The V gene's germline CDR1 is MNHEY and CDR2 SMNVEV (reference sequence). This CDR3 comprises 11 residues. The CDR3 nucleotides are TGTGCCAGCAGTGATACCAATGAGCAGTTCTTC. Its protein is CASSDTNEQFF.

The chain recombines TRBV28 with TRBJ2-5; no reliable D call. The CDR3 length is 13 residues. The V end lost 10 bases, the J end lost 5 bases, and 17 bases lay between the germline ends. Germline V gene data show CDR1 as MDHEN and CDR2 as SYDVKM. CDR3 protein: CATEGRIEETQYF. CDR3 bases: TGTGCCACTGAAGGCCGGATTGAGGAGACCCAGTACTTC.

This chain uses TRBV5-6 with TRBJ2-7, with TRBD2 matching over 7 bases. This CDR3 spans 14 amino acids. V was pared by 4 bases and J by 2 bases, with 6 bases of the junction left unmatched. The V gene's germline CDR1 is SGHDT and CDR2 YYEEEE. The CDR3 region is CASSLAGTTYEQYF. The CDR3 DNA reads TGTGCCAGCAGCCTCGCCGGGACTACCTACGAGCAGTACTTC.

This chain uses TRBV20-1 with TRBJ1-1; 7 bases align to TRBD1. V trimming: 5 bases; J trimming: 0 bases; junction bases outside the gene matches: 3. Germline assignment: CDR1 DFQATT and CDR2 SNEGSKA (reference sequence). The CDR3 has 13 residues. The CDR3, as DNA: TGCAGTGCTTTGGACAGGATGAACACTGAAGCTTTCTTT. Protein: CSALDRMNTEAFF.